Presented here are 2 T cell receptor beta chains from one specimen sequenced in a study of T cells in Graves' hyperthyroidism and ophthalmopathy. RNA transcripts gave rise to amplified TCR beta CDR3 regions. A set of HTBI primers served as the primers for a first-round RT-PCR of the TCR CDR3. TCRdb re-called the multiplex PCR reads through MiXCR, storing one row per CDR3 protein. The sample yields around 520,000 distinct CDR3 sequences, around a quarter seen once. Input material: blood. These receptors all come from a woman in her 30s with Graves' ophthalmopathy.

This clonotype turned up a few times. The chain recombines TRBV12-3 or TRBV12-4 with TRBJ1-2; no clear D gene. The V and J ends lost 5 bases and 8 bases respectively, with 18 bases between them. The CDR3 is 14 residues long. DNA for the CDR3: TGTGCCAGCAGTCGGGGAAGTTCCACGGGAGGCTACACCTTC. It translates to CASSRGSSTGGYTF.

The chain combines TRBV5-6 with TRBJ2-4; 9 positions agree with TRBD1. After removal of 4 bases from V and 3 bases from J, the junction contained 11 bases not matched to a gene. Germline-derived CDR1 and CDR2 are SGHDT and YYEEEE. The CDR3 sequence is 17 residues long. CDR3 sequence: CASSRLDRGFVKNIQYF. CDR3 nucleotide sequence: TGTGCCAGCAGCCGACTGGACAGGGGTTTTGTCAAAAACATTCAGTACTTC.